This TCR beta chain emerged from a study of regulatory T cells in long-lasting Graves disease. V shed 6 bases and J 3 bases; nucleotides not matched to a gene: 15. This CDR3 comprises 18 residues. Looked up from germline, CDR1 is MNHNS and CDR2 is SASEGT. Time point specified: newly diagnosed GD, antithyroid drugs for less than 3 months. Researchers made the TCR library from RNA that was extracted from PBMCs. Construction of TCR beta libraries relied on iRepertoire HTBI primers and on Arm-PCR targeting CDR3 regions. TCRdb reprocessed the multiplex PCR reads via MiXCR and lists one record per CDR3 protein. Here the sample spans some 200,000 distinct CDR3 sequences, around 19% being singletons. This clonotype showed up many times. This sample was shared with a second study, whose subject was T cells in Graves' hyperthyroidism and ophthalmopathy. Per that paper: Most clonotypes that expanded in the thyroid above 0.001 also showed up in blood.

This TCR came from a woman between 25 and 40 years old with Graves disease. The chain links TRBV6-1 to TRBJ2-3, with 10 bases fitting TRBD2. Specimen: peripheral blood mononuclear cells (PBMCs), collected at new diagnosis, from a patient treated with antithyroid drugs. CDR3 bases: TGTGCCAGCAGCAACCAGCGGGGGGGGTCCGATTTAACAGATACGCAGTATTTT. Encoded protein: CASSNQRGGSDLTDTQYF.